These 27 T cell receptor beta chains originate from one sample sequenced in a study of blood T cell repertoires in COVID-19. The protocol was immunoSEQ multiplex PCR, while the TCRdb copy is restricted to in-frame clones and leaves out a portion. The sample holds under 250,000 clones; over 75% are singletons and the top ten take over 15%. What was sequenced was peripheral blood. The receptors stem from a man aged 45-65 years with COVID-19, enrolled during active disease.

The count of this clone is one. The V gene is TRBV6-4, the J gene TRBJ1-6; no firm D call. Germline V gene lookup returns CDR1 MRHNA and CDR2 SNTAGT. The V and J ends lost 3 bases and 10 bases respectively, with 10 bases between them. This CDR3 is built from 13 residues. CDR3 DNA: TGTGCCAGCAGTGAAGAACTTCGCTCACCCCTCCACTTT. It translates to CASSEELRSPLHF.

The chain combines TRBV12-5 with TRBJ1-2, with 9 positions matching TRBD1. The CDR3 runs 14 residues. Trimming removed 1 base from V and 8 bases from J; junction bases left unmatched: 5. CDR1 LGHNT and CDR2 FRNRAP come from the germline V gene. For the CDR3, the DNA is TGTGCTAGTGGTTTGGGGACAGGGGAAAGGGGCTACACCTTC. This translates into CASGLGTGERGYTF.

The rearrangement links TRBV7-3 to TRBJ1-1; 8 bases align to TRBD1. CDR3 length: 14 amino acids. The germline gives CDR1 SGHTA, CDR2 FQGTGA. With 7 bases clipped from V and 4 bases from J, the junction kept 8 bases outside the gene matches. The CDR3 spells CASNQGALITEAFF. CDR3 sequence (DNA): TGTGCCAGCAACCAGGGGGCGCTTATCACTGAAGCTTTCTTT.

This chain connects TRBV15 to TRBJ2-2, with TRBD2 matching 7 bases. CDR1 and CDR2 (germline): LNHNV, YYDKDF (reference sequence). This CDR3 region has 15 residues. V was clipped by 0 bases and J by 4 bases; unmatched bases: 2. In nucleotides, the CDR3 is TGTGCCACCAGCAGAGATACGGGGGGCACCGGGGAGCTGTTTTTT. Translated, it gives CATSRDTGGTGELFF.

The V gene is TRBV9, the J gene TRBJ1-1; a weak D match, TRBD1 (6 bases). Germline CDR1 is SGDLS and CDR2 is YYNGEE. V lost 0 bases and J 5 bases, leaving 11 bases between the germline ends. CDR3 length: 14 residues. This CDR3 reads CASSVATGSTEAFF. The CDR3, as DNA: TGTGCCAGCAGCGTAGCCACAGGGAGTACTGAAGCTTTCTTT.

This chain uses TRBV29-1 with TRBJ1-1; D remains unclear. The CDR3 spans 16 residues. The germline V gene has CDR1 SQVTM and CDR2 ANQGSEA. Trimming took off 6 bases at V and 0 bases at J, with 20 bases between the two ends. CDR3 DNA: TGCAGCGTGGCCTCCATACGGGTGGAGGTGAACACTGAAGCTTTCTTT. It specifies CSVASIRVEVNTEAFF.

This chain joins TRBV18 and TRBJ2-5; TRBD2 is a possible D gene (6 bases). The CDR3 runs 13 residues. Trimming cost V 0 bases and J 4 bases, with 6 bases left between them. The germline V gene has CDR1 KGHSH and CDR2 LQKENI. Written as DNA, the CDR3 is TGTGCCAGCTCACCACCGGGACTAGAGACCCAGTACTTC. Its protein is CASSPPGLETQYF.

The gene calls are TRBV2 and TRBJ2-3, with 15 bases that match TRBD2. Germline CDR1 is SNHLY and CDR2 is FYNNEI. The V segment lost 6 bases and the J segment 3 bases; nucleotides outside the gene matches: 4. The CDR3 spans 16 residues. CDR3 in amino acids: CASRGTSGRRTDTQYF. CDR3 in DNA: TGTGCCAGCAGGGGGACTAGCGGGAGGCGGACAGATACGCAGTATTTT.

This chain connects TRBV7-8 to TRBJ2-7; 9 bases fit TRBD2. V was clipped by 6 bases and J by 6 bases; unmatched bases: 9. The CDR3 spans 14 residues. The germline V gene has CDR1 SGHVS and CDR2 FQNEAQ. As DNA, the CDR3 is TGTGCCAGCAGTCAACCGGGACTAGCTGCCGAGCAGTACTTC. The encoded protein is CASSQPGLAAEQYF.

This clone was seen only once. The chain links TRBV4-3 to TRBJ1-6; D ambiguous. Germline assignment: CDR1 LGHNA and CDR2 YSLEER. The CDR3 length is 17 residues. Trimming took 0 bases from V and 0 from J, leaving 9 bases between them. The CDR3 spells CASSQDVRSSYNSPLHF. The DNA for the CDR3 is TGCGCCAGCAGCCAAGATGTAAGGAGCTCCTATAATTCACCCCTCCACTTT.

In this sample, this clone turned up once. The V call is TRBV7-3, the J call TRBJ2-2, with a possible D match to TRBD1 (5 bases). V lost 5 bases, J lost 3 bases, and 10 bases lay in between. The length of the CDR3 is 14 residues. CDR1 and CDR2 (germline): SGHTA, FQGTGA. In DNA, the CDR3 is TGTGCCAGCAGCCGACAGCCGTACACCGGGGAGCTGTTTTTT. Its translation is CASSRQPYTGELFF.

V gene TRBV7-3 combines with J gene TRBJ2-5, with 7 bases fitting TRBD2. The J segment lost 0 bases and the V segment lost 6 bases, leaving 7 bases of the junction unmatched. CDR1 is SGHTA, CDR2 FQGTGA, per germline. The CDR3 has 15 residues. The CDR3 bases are TGTGCCAGCAGTTACAGCGGGACTAACCAAGAGACCCAGTACTTC. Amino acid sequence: CASSYSGTNQETQYF.

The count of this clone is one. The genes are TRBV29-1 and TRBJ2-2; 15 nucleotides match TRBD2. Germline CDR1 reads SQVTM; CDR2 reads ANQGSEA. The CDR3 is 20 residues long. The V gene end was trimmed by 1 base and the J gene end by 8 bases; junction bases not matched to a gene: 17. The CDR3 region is CSVEAPRTSGRVPAGGELFF. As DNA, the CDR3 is TGCAGCGTTGAAGCCCCCAGGACTAGCGGGAGGGTCCCCGCAGGTGGGGAGCTGTTTTTT.

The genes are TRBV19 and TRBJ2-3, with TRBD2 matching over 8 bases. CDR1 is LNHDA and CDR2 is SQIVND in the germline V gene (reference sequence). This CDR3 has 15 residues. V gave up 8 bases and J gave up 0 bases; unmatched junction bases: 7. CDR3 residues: CASSFGRVSTDTQYF. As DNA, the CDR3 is TGTGCCAGTTCTTTCGGGAGGGTTAGCACAGATACGCAGTATTTT. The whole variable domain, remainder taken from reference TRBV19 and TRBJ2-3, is DGGITQSPKYLFRKEGQNVTLSCEQNLNHDAMYWYRQDPGQGLRLIYYSQIVNDFQKGDIAEGYSVSREKKESFPLTVTSAQKNPTAFYLCASSFGRVSTDTQYFGPGTRLTVL.

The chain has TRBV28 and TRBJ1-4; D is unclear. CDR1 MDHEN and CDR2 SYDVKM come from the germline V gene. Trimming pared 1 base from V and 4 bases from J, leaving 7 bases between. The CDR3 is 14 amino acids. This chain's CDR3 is CASSLYGYNEKLFF. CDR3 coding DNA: TGTGCCAGCAGTTTATACGGGTATAATGAAAAACTGTTTTTT.

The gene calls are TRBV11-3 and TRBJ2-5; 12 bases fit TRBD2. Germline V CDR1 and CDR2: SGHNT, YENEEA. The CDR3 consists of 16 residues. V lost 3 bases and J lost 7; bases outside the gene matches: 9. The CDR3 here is CASSLGGRLAGVTQYF. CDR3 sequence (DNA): TGTGCCAGCAGCTTGGGCGGAAGACTAGCGGGAGTGACCCAGTACTTC.

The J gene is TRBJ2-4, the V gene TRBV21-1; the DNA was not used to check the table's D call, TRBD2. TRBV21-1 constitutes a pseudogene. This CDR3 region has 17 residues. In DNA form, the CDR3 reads TGTGCCAGCAGCAAAGTGGATGGCGGGAGTTGGGTAGGCATTCAGTACTTC. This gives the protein CASSKVDGGSWVGIQYF.

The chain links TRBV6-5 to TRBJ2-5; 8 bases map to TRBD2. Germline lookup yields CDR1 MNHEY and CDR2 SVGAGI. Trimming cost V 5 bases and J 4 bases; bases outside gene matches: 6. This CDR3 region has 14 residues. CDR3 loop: CASSISGRGETQYF. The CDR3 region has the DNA TGTGCCAGCAGTATAAGCGGGAGAGGAGAGACCCAGTACTTC.

CDR3 nucleotide sequence: TGTGCCACCAGTGATTTCCGCAGGGCGCGGACCGGGGAGCTGTTTTTT. Protein sequence: CATSDFRRARTGELFF. The chain combines TRBV24-1 with TRBJ2-2; maybe TRBD1 (5 bases). V was pared by 1 base and J by 5 bases, with 13 bases between. The CDR3 spans 16 residues. Germline V gives CDR1 KGHDR, CDR2 SFDVKD.

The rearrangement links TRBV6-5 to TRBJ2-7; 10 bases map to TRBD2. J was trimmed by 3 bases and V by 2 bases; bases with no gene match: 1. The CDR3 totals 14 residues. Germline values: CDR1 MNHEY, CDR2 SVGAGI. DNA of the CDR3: TGTGCCAGCAGTTACCGGACTAGCGGCTACGAGCAGTACTTC. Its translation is CASSYRTSGYEQYF.

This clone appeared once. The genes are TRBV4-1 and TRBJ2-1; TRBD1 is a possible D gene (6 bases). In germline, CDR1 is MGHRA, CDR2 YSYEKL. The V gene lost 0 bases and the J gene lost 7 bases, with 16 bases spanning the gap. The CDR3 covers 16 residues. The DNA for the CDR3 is TGCGCCAGCAGCCAAGACTCAGGACACCAGGGGAATGAGCAGTTCTTC. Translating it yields CASSQDSGHQGNEQFF.

CDR3 sequence: CASGLNEKLFF. Here the CDR3 DNA reads TGTGCCAGCGGACTTAATGAAAAACTGTTTTTT. The chain joins TRBV12-3 or TRBV12-4 to TRBJ1-4; D is ambiguous. The CDR3 covers 11 residues. V shed 8 bases and J shed 4 bases, with 5 bases lying between them.

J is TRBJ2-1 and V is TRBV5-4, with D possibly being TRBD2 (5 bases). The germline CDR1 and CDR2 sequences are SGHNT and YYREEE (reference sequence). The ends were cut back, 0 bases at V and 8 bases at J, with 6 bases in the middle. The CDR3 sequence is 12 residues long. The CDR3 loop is CASSLAGYEQFF. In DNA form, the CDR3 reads TGTGCCAGCAGCTTGGCGGGGTATGAGCAGTTCTTC.

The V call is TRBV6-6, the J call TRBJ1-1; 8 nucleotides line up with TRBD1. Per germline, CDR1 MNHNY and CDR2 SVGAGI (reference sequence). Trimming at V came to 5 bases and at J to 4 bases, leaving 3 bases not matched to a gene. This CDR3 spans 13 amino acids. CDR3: CASSLDRGTEAFF. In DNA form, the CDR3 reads TGTGCCAGCAGTCTAGACAGGGGCACTGAAGCTTTCTTT.

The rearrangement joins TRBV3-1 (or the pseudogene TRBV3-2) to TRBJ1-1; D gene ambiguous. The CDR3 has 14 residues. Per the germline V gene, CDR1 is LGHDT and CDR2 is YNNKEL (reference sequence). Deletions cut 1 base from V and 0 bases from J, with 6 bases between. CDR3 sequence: CASSQGTVNTEAFF. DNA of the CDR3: TGTGCCAGCAGCCAAGGCACAGTGAACACTGAAGCTTTCTTT.

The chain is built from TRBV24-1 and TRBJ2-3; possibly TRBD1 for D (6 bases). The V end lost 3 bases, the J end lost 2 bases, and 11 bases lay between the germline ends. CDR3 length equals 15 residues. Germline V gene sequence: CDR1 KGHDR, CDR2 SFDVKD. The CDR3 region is CATSDAGDNTDTQYF. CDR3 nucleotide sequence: TGTGCCACCAGTGATGCCGGGGACAACACAGATACGCAGTATTTT.

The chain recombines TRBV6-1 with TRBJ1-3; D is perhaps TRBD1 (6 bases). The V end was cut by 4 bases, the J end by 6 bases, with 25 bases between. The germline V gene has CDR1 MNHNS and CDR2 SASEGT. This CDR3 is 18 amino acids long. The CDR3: CASSAYRVPYKPENTIYF. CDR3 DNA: TGTGCCAGCAGTGCCTACAGGGTCCCATATAAACCGGAAAACACCATATATTTT.